The rows below give T cell receptor beta chains drawn from one sample of a study of blood T cell repertoires in COVID-19. Produced via immunoSEQ multiplex PCR; TCRdb's table is partial and in-frame only. This table has under 200,000 clones, approximately 80% appearing once. Material: peripheral blood. These receptor sequences come from a human donor in a cohort sampled during active COVID-19. Each CDR3 is given with its conserved first and last residue. D genes are given only for firm matches. Only part of the rows carry a size: once, few, many, or a class if the clone is expanded.

j_call | d_call | v_call | clone_size | cdr3_nt | cdr3_aa
TRBJ2-5 | TRBD2 | TRBV5-5 | NA | TGTGCCAGCAGCATCCAGCTAGCGGACGGAGAGACCCAGTACTTC | CASSIQLADGETQYF
TRBJ1-6 | NA | TRBV18 | NA | TGTGCCAGCTCCCAGGACACTTCCTATAATTCACCCCTCCACTTT | CASSQDTSYNSPLHF
TRBJ1-5 | NA | TRBV6-2/TRBV6-3 | NA | TGTGCCAGCAGTTACGGGGGACAACCGAACAATCAGCCCCAGCATTTT | CASSYGGQPNNQPQHF
TRBJ2-7 | TRBD1 | TRBV4-1 | NA | TGCGCCAGCAGCTCTATACCGGGACAGGGGTCCGGGACTGTCACCTACGAGCAGTACTTC | CASSSIPGQGSGTVTYEQYF
TRBJ2-5 | NA | TRBV15 | NA | TGTGCCACCAGCAGAGACCGGGGCCAAGAGACCCAGTACTTC | CATSRDRGQETQYF
TRBJ2-7 | NA | TRBV12-3/TRBV12-4 | NA | TGTGCCAGCAGCCAAGCCTCCTACGAGCAGTACTTC | CASSQASYEQYF
TRBJ2-3 | NA | TRBV5-1 | NA | TGCGCCAGCAGCTCATACACCGGGACTGATACGCAGTATTTT | CASSSYTGTDTQYF
TRBJ1-6 | NA | TRBV4-3 | NA | TGCGCCAGCAGCCAAGGTCCAGGGGATAATTCACCCCTCCACTTT | CASSQGPGDNSPLHF
TRBJ2-7 | NA | TRBV12-2 | NA | TGTGCAAGTCGCTCACTAACTGAACCGGGACTAGCGGGGGGCATTTTCTACGAGCAGTACTTC | CASRSLTEPGLAGGIFYEQYF
TRBJ1-6 | NA | TRBV6-4 | NA | TGTGCCAGCAGTGCCTATATGGACAGTAATAGACCGAATTCACCCCTCCACTTT | CASSAYMDSNRPNSPLHF
TRBJ2-3 | TRBD1 | TRBV7-2 | NA | TGTGCCAGCAGCATTTTACAGGGGACCTACCGCACAGATACGCAGTATTTT | CASSILQGTYRTDTQYF
TRBJ2-7 | TRBD1 | TRBV28 | NA | TGTGCCATTACAGGGGGAACATCCTACGAGCAGTACTTC | CAITGGTSYEQYF
TRBJ1-2 | TRBD1 | TRBV5-1 | once | TGCGCCAGCAGCTTGGGGGGACAGGGAGGAAATGGCTACACCTTC | CASSLGGQGGNGYTF
TRBJ2-5 | NA | TRBV5-5 | NA | TGTGCCAGCAGCTTGACTCTAATCCAAGAGACCCAGTACTTC | CASSLTLIQETQYF
TRBJ1-2 | NA | TRBV5-6 | NA | TGTGCCAGCAGCTTAGGAGGGGACTATGGCTACACCTTC | CASSLGGDYGYTF
TRBJ1-2 | NA | TRBV19 | NA | TGTGCCAGTACCCCGGTGGGGGGGAGCTATGGCTACACCTTC | CASTPVGGSYGYTF
TRBJ1-5 | NA | TRBV12-3/TRBV12-4 | NA | TGTGCCAGCCAGCAGGGGATCAATCAGCCCCAGCATTTT | CASQQGINQPQHF
TRBJ1-5 | NA | TRBV2 | NA | TGTGCCAGAGGAGGGAGGGATAGTCAGCCCCAGCATTTT | CARGGRDSQPQHF
TRBJ1-3 | TRBD1 | TRBV6-5 | few | TGTGCCAGCAGTCTCCGACAGGGTCTTGGCAACACCATATATTTT | CASSLRQGLGNTIYF
TRBJ1-5 | TRBD1 | TRBV4-3 | NA | TGCGCCAGCAGCCCAGGGACAGGGGGGCAACAGCCCCAGCATTTT | CASSPGTGGQQPQHF
TRBJ2-7 | TRBD2 | TRBV6-5 | once | TGTGCCAGCAGTTACTCGTACCGGGGGGTATACGAGCAGTACTTC | CASSYSYRGVYEQYF
TRBJ1-6 | NA | TRBV4-3 | NA | TGCGCCAGCAGCCAAGATTCCGGGGTTGGCTCACCCCTCCACTTT | CASSQDSGVGSPLHF
TRBJ2-5 | NA | TRBV7-3 | NA | TGTGCCAGCAGCTTAGTCGGCCAGGGGGGCGAGACCCAGTACTTC | CASSLVGQGGETQYF
TRBJ2-7 | NA | TRBV21-1 | NA | TGTGCCAGCAGCGCAACCCGGGACAGGGATCACGAGCAGTACTTC | CASSATRDRDHEQYF
TRBJ1-2 | NA | TRBV27 | NA | TGTGCCAGCAGTTTATTCGTGGGACAAACAGCCTATGGCTACACCTTC | CASSLFVGQTAYGYTF
TRBJ2-7 | TRBD1 | TRBV6-6 | NA | TGTGCCAGCAGTTACCTACCCGGGACAGAAGAGCAGTACTTC | CASSYLPGTEEQYF
TRBJ1-1 | TRBD1 | TRBV28 | NA | TGTGCCAGCAGTTTATGGAACAGGGGGGTCACTGAAGCTTTCTTT | CASSLWNRGVTEAFF
TRBJ2-7 | NA | TRBV28 | NA | TGTGCCAGCAGTTTTGCGGAGAGCTCCTACGAGCAGTACTTC | CASSFAESSYEQYF
TRBJ2-5 | NA | TRBV25-1 | NA | TGTGCCAGCAGTGAATATGCTGACAGGTCGGAGACCCAGTACTTC | CASSEYADRSETQYF
TRBJ1-6 | TRBD1 | TRBV7-9 | few | TGTGCCAGCAGCTTACCGGGACAGCCCTCTGGCAATTCACCCCTCCACTTT | CASSLPGQPSGNSPLHF
TRBJ1-3 | NA | TRBV7-2 | NA | TGTGCCAGCAGCTTGGCCGCCGTCTCTGGAAACACCATATATTTT | CASSLAAVSGNTIYF
TRBJ2-3 | TRBD2 | TRBV7-3 | NA | TGTGCCAGCAGCTTAACCAGCGGGGGTAGGGCTACGCAGTATTTT | CASSLTSGGRATQYF
TRBJ1-5 | TRBD1 | TRBV3-1/TRBV3-2 | NA | TGTGCCAGCAGCAATGGACAGGGGCGAGGTCAGCCCCAGCATTTT | CASSNGQGRGQPQHF
TRBJ2-7 | TRBD1 | TRBV25-1 | NA | TGTGCCAGCAGTGAACCGGACAGGGCCCCCTACGAGCAGTACTTC | CASSEPDRAPYEQYF
TRBJ1-2 | NA | TRBV10-3 | NA | TGTGCCATCAGTTATACAGGGAGTGAGGGCTATGGCTACACCTTC | CAISYTGSEGYGYTF
TRBJ1-4 | TRBD1 | TRBV19 | NA | TGTGCCAGTAGTACTCTCACAGGGGTGACTAATGAAAAACTGTTTTTT | CASSTLTGVTNEKLFF
TRBJ2-7 | NA | TRBV4-2 | NA | TGTGCCAGCAGCCAAGCCATCCGACAGGTCGATTACGAGCAGTACTTC | CASSQAIRQVDYEQYF
TRBJ1-2 | NA | TRBV3-1/TRBV3-2 | NA | TGTGCCAGCAGCCAAGAGGCTGCCTATGGCTACACCTTC | CASSQEAAYGYTF
TRBJ2-7 | NA | TRBV24-1 | NA | TGTGCCACCAGTGATACCCAGGGGGGGCAGTACTTC | CATSDTQGGQYF
TRBJ2-1 | TRBD1 | TRBV7-3 | NA | TGTGCCAGCAGCTCCGGGACAGGGCAGTTCTTC | CASSSGTGQFF
TRBJ1-4 | NA | TRBV6-5 | NA | TGTGCCAGCACACTACGGGGGGAAAAACTGTTTTTT | CASTLRGEKLFF
TRBJ2-7 | TRBD1 | TRBV28 | NA | TGTGCCAGCACCTACCGGGACAGGGTAAACGAGCAGTACTTC | CASTYRDRVNEQYF
TRBJ2-7 | NA | TRBV5-1 | NA | TGCGCCACTACTCACTTTGAGGCGGAGGGGCTATACGAGCAGTACTTC | CATTHFEAEGLYEQYF
TRBJ1-6 | TRBD1 | TRBV9 | NA | TGTGCCAGCGGAGGACAGGGTAATAATTCACCCCTCCACTTT | CASGGQGNNSPLHF
TRBJ2-7 | NA | TRBV18 | few | TGTGCCAGCTCACCTGACAGGACCTACGAGCAGTACTTC | CASSPDRTYEQYF
TRBJ2-7 | TRBD2 | TRBV28 | NA | TGTGCCAGCAGTTTAAAAATTGGGACTAGCGCGGCCTCCGAGCAGTACTTC | CASSLKIGTSAASEQYF
TRBJ1-1 | NA | TRBV29-1 | once | TGCAGCGTTGTGCGGTTCACTGAAGCTTTCTTT | CSVVRFTEAFF
TRBJ2-1 | NA | TRBV12-2 | few | TGTGCGACCCGGACTAGCGGGAGCAATGAGCAGTTCTTC | CATRTSGSNEQFF